The present T cell receptor beta chain was sequenced within a study of identical twins. It was template switching that added a universal primer site, and there were unique molecular identifiers on the cDNA. TCRdb passed the 5' RACE reads through MiXCR, listing each CDR3 protein once. The sample consists of 1.5 million to 2 million distinct CDR3 sequences, about 32% of them appearing once. Notes on this clonotype: Its antigen remains unknown.

Findings of the study overall: Models, which agreed with sharing between unrelated individuals, nonetheless underestimated the out-of-frame TCR alpha sharing seen in monozygotic twins. In cord blood, abundant beta clonotypes had fewer insertions; memory showed no trend. Findings came from cross-sectional statistics, without long-term follow-up of donors.

The source of this sequence is a newborn girl in good health. Source material: cord blood.

CDR3 bases: TGTGCCAGAGCGAGGGGCACAGATACGCAGTATTTT. This translates into CARARGTDTQYF. The V and J genes are TRBV21-1 and TRBJ2-3; the D segment call TRBD2 is taken from the table without a DNA check. TRBV21-1 is a pseudogene segment. This CDR3 has 12 residues.